Listed below are T cell receptor beta chains from one sample, sequenced in a study of T cells after posttransplantation cyclophosphamide. Profiling relied on immunoSEQ multiplex PCR, and the TCRdb table lists in-frame clones only, not all of them. Recorded here are about 14,000 clones, none singletons. The material was PBMCs, obtained about 1,200 days after allogeneic stem cell transplant with posttransplant cyclophosphamide. The receptors here all came from a female patient aged 40-49 years who received an allogeneic stem cell transplant from a related donor, was CMV-positive, and had no GVHD. The graft donor may have given rise to some T cells. The CDR3 runs from the conserved cysteine through the conserved F or W. Fields, in order: clone size, J gene, D gene, V gene, CDR3 DNA, CDR3 protein. A D gene is named only where the DNA matches it firmly. Clone sizes are given selectively: once, few, many, or a class where the clone is expanded.

few	TRBJ2-7	.	TRBV5-4	TGTGCCAGCAGCTTGTATACTTCCTACGAGCAGTACTTC	CASSLYTSYEQYF
many	TRBJ1-2	.	TRBV28	TGTGCCAGCAGTTATGGGGGCGCCTATGGCTACACCTTC	CASSYGGAYGYTF
few	TRBJ2-7	TRBD1	TRBV29-1	TGCAGCGTTTGGACAGGGGGGACCTACGAGCAGTACTTC	CSVWTGGTYEQYF
few	TRBJ2-2	.	TRBV19	TGTGCCAGTAGTACCGGGCCAGTGAACACCGGGGAGCCGTTTTTT	CASSTGPVNTGEPFF
.	TRBJ1-6	.	TRBV28	TGTGCCAGCAGAGCGACAGGAGAGGATTCACCCCTCCACTTT	CASRATGEDSPLHF
many	TRBJ2-3	TRBD1	TRBV7-9	TGTGCCAGCAGCTCAGGACAGGCGGGTACAGATACGCAGTATTTT	CASSSGQAGTDTQYF
few	TRBJ1-1	.	TRBV2	TGTGCCAGCAGTACTACAGGGAATACTGAAGCTTTCTTT	CASSTTGNTEAFF
many	TRBJ1-4	.	TRBV7-6	TGTGCCAGCAGCTCCCTAGGGGGTGCTAATGAAAAACTGTTTTTT	CASSSLGGANEKLFF
many	TRBJ2-1	TRBD1	TRBV7-3	TGTGCCAGCGGAACGGGACAGGGAAACGGCAATGAGCAGTTCTTC	CASGTGQGNGNEQFF
many	TRBJ2-7	.	TRBV7-3	TGTGCCAGCAGCCTAGAAAGGGGCAAGAGCTACGAGCAGTACTTC	CASSLERGKSYEQYF
medium-sized	TRBJ2-7	.	TRBV15	TGTGCCACCAGTAGAGAGTCAGGGGACTCCTACGAGCAGTACTTC	CATSRESGDSYEQYF
.	TRBJ1-1	.	TRBV6-5	TGTGCCAGCAGTCAGGGGCGAACTGAAGCTTTCTTT	CASSQGRTEAFF
few	TRBJ1-2	.	TRBV6-5	TGTGCCAGCAGTTCACACAGGGTCAGCGGCTATGGCTACACCTTC	CASSSHRVSGYGYTF
few	TRBJ2-5	TRBD2	TRBV7-8	TGTGCCAGCAGCTTTGCCGGGAGGGGGATTATGGTGGAGACCCAGTACTTC	CASSFAGRGIMVETQYF
many	TRBJ2-3	TRBD2	TRBV7-3	TGTGCCAGCAGCCGAAAAGCGGGGGTTAGCACAGATACGCAGTATTTT	CASSRKAGVSTDTQYF